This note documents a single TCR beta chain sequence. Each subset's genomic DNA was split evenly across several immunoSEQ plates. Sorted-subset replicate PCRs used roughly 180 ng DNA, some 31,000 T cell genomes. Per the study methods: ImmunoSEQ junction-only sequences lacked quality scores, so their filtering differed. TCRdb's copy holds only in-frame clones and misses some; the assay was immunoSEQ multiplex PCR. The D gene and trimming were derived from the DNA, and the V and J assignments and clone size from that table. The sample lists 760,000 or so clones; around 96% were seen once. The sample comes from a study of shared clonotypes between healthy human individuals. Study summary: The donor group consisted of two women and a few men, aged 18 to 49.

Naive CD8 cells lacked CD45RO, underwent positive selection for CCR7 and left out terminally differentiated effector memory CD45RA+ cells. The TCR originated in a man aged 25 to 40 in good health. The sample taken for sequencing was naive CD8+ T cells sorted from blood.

The CDR3 coding sequence is TGTGCCAGCAGTTTGGTTAGCGGACCTGAGACCGGGGAGCTGTTTTTT. Encoded protein: CASSLVSGPETGELFF. J is TRBJ2-2 and V is TRBV27, with D tentatively TRBD2 (6 bases). Germline values: CDR1 MNHEY, CDR2 SMNVEV (reference sequence). This CDR3 has 16 residues. Trimming shortened V by 3 bases and J by 5 bases, and 16 bases separated the two germline ends.